This TCR beta chain derives from a study of a mutant IDH1 vaccine in newly diagnosed glioma. Background on the study: First vaccine doses came 4-6 weeks after radiotherapy alone, or with temozolomide cycles.

With respect to this clone: Its antigen is still unknown.

V dropped 5 bases and J dropped 6; count of bases not matched to a gene: 8. This CDR3 spans 16 amino acids. CDR1 and CDR2 from the germline V gene are SEHNR and FQNEAQ (reference sequence). Produced via immunoSEQ multiplex PCR; TCRdb's table is partial and in-frame only. The profile shows 88,000 or so clones, over 75% of them singletons. The time point: week 23, last vaccination. What each vaccine dose contained was 300 ug of mutant IDH1 20-mer peptide, accompanied by topical imiquimod. The chain employs TRBV7-9 and TRBJ2-1; 12 bases line up with TRBD2. The material sequenced was PBMCs, taken from a glioma patient whose treatment included an IDH1 peptide vaccine. The sequence derives from a man aged 25-40 years with glioma. Some clones in this sample may be carry-over from other donors' samples. CDR3 sequence reads: CASSDLAGGLSNEQFF. CDR3 sequence (DNA): TGTGCCAGCAGCGACCTAGCGGGGGGGCTCAGCAATGAGCAGTTCTTC.